These 16 T cell receptor beta chains came from one sample sequenced in a study of blood T cells in healthy people across ages (dated by TCRdb to the mid-2010s). Libraries came from 5' RACE. Sequenced using an Illumina HiSeq 2500. A second PCR of about 7 to 12 cycles was performed with a sample-barcoded 5' primer and a J-beta primer mix. The public sequencing data were trimmed at Q25 with fastp and processed into clonotypes with MiXCR by TCRdb, which kept only in-frame beta chains. Entries are consolidated by CDR3 protein sequence, retaining the most common genes and DNA. This sample has roughly 650,000 distinct CDR3 sequences in its table, and roughly 32% of those were observed once. Less than 20% of the sample is held by the ten biggest clonotypes. The sequencing input was blood. The receptors originated from an elderly woman in good health. Donor details come from another sample of the same person, matched by shared clones.

This clonotype was found many times. The chain couples TRBV9 to TRBJ1-6; possible D gene TRBD1, 6 bases. This CDR3 has 15 residues. In germline, CDR1 is SGDLS, CDR2 YYNGEE. V was pared by 4 bases and J by 3 bases, with 11 bases between. This CDR3 reads CASSYTGNYNSPLHF. CDR3 bases: TGTGCCAGCAGCTACACAGGGAACTATAATTCACCCCTCCACTTT.

Ten or more counts support this clonotype. The chain is built from TRBV20-1 and TRBJ2-3, with D unclear. The CDR3 loop spans 15 amino acids. Germline V lookup: CDR1 DFQATT, CDR2 SNEGSKA (reference sequence). Trimming cost V 2 bases and J 3 bases, with 15 bases left between them. The DNA for the CDR3 is TGCAGTGCTAGACCGGGCCTATTGATGACAGATACGCAGTATTTT. Its protein product is CSARPGLLMTDTQYF.

This clonotype was counted many times. V usage is TRBV12-3 or TRBV12-4 and J usage is TRBJ2-1; TRBD2 might be the D (5 bases). The V end lost 1 base, the J end lost 11 bases, and 18 bases lay between the germline ends. There are 15 residues in the CDR3. Here the CDR3 reads CASSLGGNSHLQQFF. The DNA of the CDR3 is TGTGCCAGCAGTTTAGGAGGGAATAGTCACTTACAGCAGTTCTTC.

In its sample, this clonotype was seen many times. This rearrangement joins TRBV6-2 or TRBV6-3 to TRBJ1-1, with D possibly matching TRBD1 (6 bases). This CDR3 has 13 amino acids. Germline assignment: CDR1 MNHEY and CDR2 SVGEGT. V lost 2 bases, J lost 6 bases, and 10 bases lay in between. This chain's CDR3 is CASSYPDRPEAFF. CDR3 DNA: TGTGCCAGCAGTTACCCCGACAGGCCTGAAGCTTTCTTT.

This clonotype appeared many times. The chain is built from TRBV9 and TRBJ2-3, with no clear D. V lost 2 bases to trimming and J lost 0 bases, with 19 bases between them. The CDR3 is made up of 18 amino acids. Germline V gives CDR1 SGDLS, CDR2 YYNGEE. The CDR3 DNA sequence: TGTGCCAGCAGCGTGACCCTGTCGGACCTTACTAGCACAGATACGCAGTATTTT. Protein sequence: CASSVTLSDLTSTDTQYF.

This clonotype was counted many times. The V call is TRBV6-1, the J call TRBJ1-5; 9 bases map to TRBD1. The CDR3 runs 15 residues. The germline gives CDR1 MNHNS, CDR2 SASEGT. The junction had 5 bases not matched to a gene; V was cut back by 5 bases and J by 3 bases. The chain's CDR3 is CASSSGTGLNQPQHF. The CDR3 coding sequence is TGTGCCAGCAGTTCCGGGACAGGGCTCAATCAGCCCCAGCATTTT.

This clonotype was seen a handful of times. Just one base apart from a much larger clone, this may be a read error. The rearrangement joins TRBV6-5 to TRBJ1-4; D not certain. This CDR3 has 12 residues. Germline V gene lookup returns CDR1 MNHEY and CDR2 SVGAGI. CDR3 protein: CATRNPGEKRFF. Written as DNA, the CDR3 is TGTGCCACTCGAAACCCTGGAGAAAAACGGTTTTTT.

The chain combines TRBV6-5 with TRBJ2-5, with D unclear. The end of the DNA is better explained by TRBJ2-7, so the J call may be wrong. Germline lookup yields CDR1 MNHEY and CDR2 SVGAGI. The CDR3 consists of 11 residues. DNA of the CDR3: TGTGCCAGCGGCAGCGACTACGAGCAGTACTTC. Protein: CASGSDYEQYF.

This chain uses TRBV5-1 with TRBJ2-5; 11 bases map to TRBD1. The end of the DNA fits TRBJ2-7 better, so the J call may be wrong. Germline CDR1 SGHRS, CDR2 YFSETQ. The CDR3 runs 14 residues. In DNA form, the CDR3 reads TGCGCCAGCAGCACTGGGACAGGGGGGATCGAGCAGTACTTC. As protein: CASSTGTGGIEQYF.

On this clonotype itself: A much bigger clone sits one base away, suggesting this may be a read error. The CDR3 does not close with the conserved phenylalanine or tryptophan, likely indicating a read error. This chain links TRBV20-1 with TRBJ2-7; possible D gene TRBD1, 6 bases. The DNA end is more similar to TRBJ2-5, so the J call may be wrong. CDR3 length: 15 amino acids. Germline CDR1 and CDR2: DFQATT and SNEGSKA (reference sequence). The CDR3 here is CSAGGSGQNVETQYS. CDR3 DNA sequence: TGCAGTGCTGGGGGCTCGGGACAAAACGTGGAGACCCAGTACTCC.

The rearrangement joins TRBV20-1 to TRBJ2-7; possibly TRBD1 for D (5 bases). Per germline, CDR1 DFQATT and CDR2 SNEGSKA (reference sequence). V was cut by 6 bases and J by 6 bases, with 15 bases left in between. This CDR3 comprises 12 residues. In nucleotides, the CDR3 is TGCAGTGCCTTCGGACCAGGGCTCGAGCAGTACTTC. Translation: CSAFGPGLEQYF.

This clonotype was detected ten times or more. The chain joins TRBV16 to TRBJ1-2, with unresolved D. Deletions cut 0 bases from V and 4 bases from J, with 6 bases between. The germline gives CDR1 KGHSY, CDR2 FQNENV. The CDR3 sequence is 13 residues long. This CDR3 is CASSQSVGYGYTF. The DNA of the CDR3 is TGTGCCAGCAGCCAATCGGTGGGCTATGGCTACACCTTC.

The CDR3 DNA reads TGTGCCACCAGCAGGGAATCCTCCTACGAGCAGTACTTC. Residues: CATSRESSYEQYF. The chain joins TRBV15 to TRBJ2-7, with no clear D. With 3 bases removed from V and 0 bases from J, the gap between germline ends came to 6 bases. The germline V gene encodes CDR1 LNHNV and CDR2 YYDKDF (reference sequence). This CDR3 spans 13 amino acids. Full variable domain (missing parts from reference TRBV15 and TRBJ2-7): DAMVIQNPRYQVTQFGKPVTLSCSQTLNHNVMYWYQQKSSQAPKLLFHYYDKDFNNEADTPDNFQSRRPNTSFCFLDIRSPGLGDTAMYLCATSRESSYEQYFGPGTRLTVT.

A word on this clonotype: The junction differs from germline at one of its ends, possibly a read error. The chain employs TRBV7-2 and TRBJ2-1, with 11 nucleotides matching TRBD2. CDR1 is SGHTA and CDR2 is FQGNSA in the germline V gene. The CDR3 covers 15 residues. CDR3 in DNA: TGTGCCAACAGCTCCCGACTAGCGGGAAGGGGTGAGCAGTTCTTC. As protein: CANSSRLAGRGEQFF.

The CDR3 region has the DNA TGTGCCAGCGCCCCAGCGGGGGGGCGGGAGACCCAGTACTTC. It codes for CASAPAGGRETQYF. The chain is built from TRBV7-9 and TRBJ2-7, with 10 bases aligning to TRBD2. The closer fit of TRBJ2-5 to the DNA end suggests the J call may be wrong. Germline V gene data show CDR1 as SEHNR and CDR2 as FQNEAQ (reference sequence). CDR3 length equals 14 residues.

The rearrangement joins TRBV9 to TRBJ1-2; 7 nucleotides line up with TRBD1. Germline V gene data show CDR1 as SGDLS and CDR2 as YYNGEE. Trimming removed 4 bases from V and 8 bases from J; junction bases left unmatched: 8. This CDR3 region has 13 residues. This CDR3 reads CASSTTGVLGYTF. CDR3 sequence (DNA): TGTGCCAGCAGCACTACAGGGGTTTTGGGCTACACCTTC.